This passage covers 10 T cell receptor beta chains from one sample sequenced in a study of T cells in Graves' hyperthyroidism and ophthalmopathy. Researchers amplified the TCR beta CDR3 regions from RNA transcripts. The primer set for the first-round RT-PCR of the TCR CDR3 was HTBI. MiXCR was run by TCRdb on the multiplex PCR reads, yielding one entry per CDR3 protein. The table lists around 600,000 distinct CDR3 sequences, approximately 16% of them singletons. Sequencing input: blood. The source of these receptors is a woman aged 35 to 49 with Graves' ophthalmopathy.

There are many counts of this clonotype. The rearrangement links TRBV29-1 to TRBJ1-2; the match to TRBD1 covers 7 bases. The V segment lost 3 bases and the J segment 2 bases; nucleotides outside the gene matches: 6. The CDR3 has 14 amino acids. Germline CDR1 reads SQVTM; CDR2 reads ANQGSEA. This CDR3 is CSVDVAGGNYGYTF. CDR3 bases: TGCAGCGTTGACGTGGCAGGGGGAAACTATGGCTACACCTTC.

This clonotype was counted ten times or more. This rearrangement joins TRBV11-1 to TRBJ2-1; tentatively, D is TRBD1 (6 bases). The V gene lost 5 bases and the J gene lost 3 bases, with 11 bases spanning the gap. The V gene's germline CDR1 is SGHAT and CDR2 FQDESV (reference sequence). The CDR3 contains 14 residues. Here the CDR3 DNA reads TGTGCCAGCAGCCAGGGGCAAAGCTACAATGAGCAGTTCTTC. It specifies CASSQGQSYNEQFF.

This clonotype appeared a few times. The chain recombines TRBV9 with TRBJ1-1; 9 nucleotides agree with TRBD1. Germline CDR1 reads SGDLS; CDR2 reads YYNGEE. The V and J ends lost 4 bases and 4 bases, in that order; junction bases with no gene match: 5. The CDR3 is 14 residues long. The CDR3 loop reads CASSTGQGFTEAFF. CDR3 nucleotides: TGTGCCAGCAGCACGGGACAGGGTTTCACTGAAGCTTTCTTT.

In this sample, this clonotype turned up many times. The J gene is TRBJ2-7, the V gene TRBV7-2; D possibly matches TRBD1 or TRBD2 (5 bases each). The CDR3 runs 14 residues. From germline, CDR1 is SGHTA and CDR2 FQGNSA. V dropped 6 bases and J dropped 3 bases, with 15 bases sitting between them. The CDR3 DNA is TGTGCCAGCAGAATTCCGGGACGGAACTACGAGCAGTACTTC. Encoded protein: CASRIPGRNYEQYF.

This clonotype was counted between two and nine times. The chain is built from TRBV29-1 and TRBJ1-1; no firm D call. Trimming pared 5 bases from V and 7 bases from J, leaving 8 bases between. The V gene's germline CDR1 is SQVTM and CDR2 ANQGSEA. The CDR3 spans 10 residues. The CDR3, as DNA: TGCAGCGTTTGGGGAGGTGAAGCTTTCTTT. As protein: CSVWGGEAFF.

This clonotype has just a few counts. The chain couples TRBV20-1 to TRBJ2-3; 11 nucleotides match TRBD2. Per germline, CDR1 DFQATT and CDR2 SNEGSKA (reference sequence). After removal of 3 bases from V and 6 bases from J, the junction contained 14 bases not matched to a gene. The CDR3 totals 17 residues. The CDR3, as DNA: TGCAGTGCTAGCCGGGTCCATAGCGGGGGGGCGGCGGATACGCAGTATTTT. Translating gives CSASRVHSGGAADTQYF.

A few counts support this clonotype. The chain couples TRBV6-1 to TRBJ2-1, with TRBD2 identical over 13 bases. Germline V CDR1 and CDR2: MNHNS, SASEGT. The CDR3 loop spans 14 amino acids. V gave up 6 bases and J gave up 7 bases; unmatched junction bases: 3. CDR3 in DNA: TGTGCCAGCAGACTAGCGGGAGGGGGGAATGAGCAGTTCTTC. It specifies CASRLAGGGNEQFF.

This clonotype was seen ten or more times. This chain links TRBV18 with TRBJ1-4, with a tentative D call TRBD1 (5 bases). The CDR3 sequence is 12 residues long. CDR1 is KGHSH, CDR2 LQKENI, per germline. The germline V and J ends were trimmed by 4 bases and 12 bases, with 12 bases remaining between them. The CDR3 DNA reads as TGTGCCAGCTCACTTGTCGAGGGACAACTGTTTTTT. Translating it yields CASSLVEGQLFF.

This clonotype was detected many times. This chain links TRBV4-1 with TRBJ1-1; D remains unclear. Germline CDR1 MGHRA, CDR2 YSYEKL. The CDR3 contains 16 residues. The germline V and J ends were trimmed by 0 bases and 0 bases, with 11 bases remaining between them. The CDR3 is CASSQDKAYMNTEAFF. Written as DNA, the CDR3 is TGCGCCAGCAGCCAAGATAAGGCGTACATGAACACTGAAGCTTTCTTT.

In its sample, this clonotype was seen many times. This chain uses TRBV6-1 with TRBJ2-7, with a possible D match to TRBD2 (6 bases). The length of the CDR3 is 15 residues. Germline CDR1 reads MNHNS; CDR2 reads SASEGT. V gave up 7 bases and J gave up 3 bases, with 19 bases separating them. The CDR3, as DNA: TGTGCCAGCAATGACCATTGGGACTCCGACTACGAGCAGTACTTC. Residues: CASNDHWDSDYEQYF.